The 13 T cell receptor beta chains reported below all come from one sample, sequenced in a study of blood T cells in healthy people across ages. Primers used in a second PCR of roughly 7 to 12 cycles were a sample-barcoded 5' primer and a J-beta primer mix. TCRdb used MiXCR to reprocess the 5' RACE reads, holding one entry per CDR3 protein. The sample has 800,000 to 950,000 distinct CDR3 sequences, around 48% seen once. The sequenced sample consisted of blood. These receptor sequences come from a man younger than 45 in good health.

This clonotype was counted only a few times. One end of the junction fails to match germline, which may point to a read error. This sequence joins TRBV29-1 and TRBJ2-5, with TRBD1 matching 7 bases. Germline loops: CDR1 SQVTM, CDR2 ANQGSEA. This CDR3 is built from 12 residues. The CDR3 reads CSFEAGGETQYF. The CDR3 bases are TGCAGCTTTGAGGCAGGGGGAGAGACCCAGTACTTC.

As for this clonotype: This could be a read error, since a much larger clone is one nucleotide away. The chain has TRBV9 and TRBJ2-5; a weak D match, TRBD1 (6 bases). Germline lookup yields CDR1 SGDLS and CDR2 YYNGEE. Between the trimmed V and J ends, which lost 4 bases and 11 bases, there was a span of 24 bases. The CDR3 totals 15 residues. The CDR3: CASSQGTIQWNEQYF. CDR3 nucleotide sequence: TGTGCCAGCAGCCAAGGGACAATTCAGTGGAATGAGCAGTACTTC.

This clonotype came up a few times. V is TRBV6-5 and J is TRBJ1-2; no definite D call. The V end lost 0 bases, the J end lost 4 bases, and 6 bases lay between the germline ends. Germline V gene lookup returns CDR1 MNHEY and CDR2 SVGAGI. This CDR3 contains 13 residues. CDR3 loop: CASSYSQVYGYTF. The CDR3 nucleotides read TGTGCCAGCAGTTACTCGCAGGTCTATGGCTACACCTTC.

Only a few counts were recorded for this clonotype. This sequence joins TRBV7-2 and TRBJ2-7, with D perhaps assigned TRBD1 or TRBD2 (6 bases each). This CDR3 contains 15 residues. With 1 base removed from V and 1 base from J, the gap between germline ends came to 11 bases. Germline V gene lookup returns CDR1 SGHTA and CDR2 FQGNSA. The CDR3 spells CASSLEGGRSYEQYF. The CDR3 coding sequence is TGTGCCAGCAGCTTAGAGGGGGGACGGTCCTACGAGCAGTACTTC. The full variable domain, completed using reference TRBV7-2 and TRBJ2-7, is GAGVSQSPSNKVTEKGKDVELRCDPISGHTALYWYRQSLGQGLEFLIYFQGNSAPDKSGLPSDRFSAERTGGSVSTLTIQRTQQEDSAVYLCASSLEGGRSYEQYFGPGTRLTVT.

The gene calls are TRBV28 and TRBJ2-1; 7 positions agree with TRBD1. Germline CDR1 reads MDHEN; CDR2 reads SYDVKM. Trimming took 1 base from V and 8 from J; bases not matched to a gene: 8. The CDR3 sequence is 15 residues long. The chain's CDR3 is CASSLSATGHHEQFF. DNA for the CDR3: TGTGCCAGCAGTTTATCGGCGACAGGGCACCATGAGCAGTTCTTC.

The rearrangement links TRBV12-3 or TRBV12-4 to TRBJ2-5; D call uncertain. CDR3 length: 11 amino acids. Trimming pared 8 bases from V and 3 bases from J, leaving 7 bases between. In nucleotides, the CDR3 is TGTGCCAGCCCTATCAAAGAGACCCAGTACTTC. Translated, it gives CASPIKETQYF.

In its sample, this clonotype was seen many times. This sequence joins TRBV9 and TRBJ2-5; D not certain. Trimming left V 2 bases short and J 4 bases short, with 15 bases between. The CDR3 has 15 residues. Germline assignment: CDR1 SGDLS and CDR2 YYNGEE. The CDR3 is CASSVLQGPLETQYF. The DNA for the CDR3 is TGTGCCAGCAGCGTTTTACAAGGACCCCTAGAGACCCAGTACTTC.

The genes are TRBV6-4 and TRBJ2-2; D might be TRBD2 (5 bases). V lost 4 bases, J lost 6 bases, and 9 bases lay in between. This CDR3 contains 13 residues. CDR1 and CDR2 from the germline V gene are MRHNA and SNTAGT. CDR3: CASSVRVPGELFF. The CDR3 DNA follows: TGTGCCAGCAGTGTGAGGGTTCCCGGGGAGCTGTTTTTT.

V and J are TRBV20-1 and TRBJ2-7; D tentatively fits TRBD1 or TRBD2 (6 bases each). Germline CDR1 DFQATT, CDR2 SNEGSKA (reference sequence). The CDR3 contains 14 residues. V was cut by 2 bases and J by 0 bases, with 11 bases left in between. CDR3 sequence (DNA): TGCAGTGCTAGAAAGGGGGGAGGCTCCTACGAGCAGTACTTC. It is translated as CSARKGGGSYEQYF.

CDR3 sequence: CASSFDLAGGFTDTQYF. In DNA, the CDR3 is TGTGCCAGCAGCTTCGACTTAGCGGGGGGGTTCACAGATACGCAGTATTTT. This rearrangement joins TRBV11-2 to TRBJ2-3; 11 bases line up with TRBD2. V was clipped by 3 bases and J by 2 bases; unmatched bases: 7. CDR1 is SGHAT, CDR2 FQNNGV, per germline. CDR3 length equals 17 residues.

As for this clonotype: Possible read error: a much larger clone is one base away. This chain links TRBV7-2 with TRBJ1-2, with D uncertain. The V end was cut by 1 base, the J end by 8 bases, with 11 bases between. CDR3 length: 13 residues. Looked up from germline, CDR1 is SGHTA and CDR2 is FQGNSA. The CDR3: CASSLEAREGYTF. The CDR3 DNA reads TGTGCCAGCAGCTTAGAGGCCCGGGAGGGCTACACCTTC.

The rearrangement joins TRBV5-5 to TRBJ1-5, with D uncertain. CDR3 length equals 15 residues. V lost 0 bases and J 2 bases, leaving 9 bases between the germline ends. The germline V gene encodes CDR1 SGHKS and CDR2 YYEKEE (reference sequence). The DNA for the CDR3 is TGTGCCAGCAGCTTGGCTATCGGAGGCAATCAGCCCCAGCATTTT. It codes for CASSLAIGGNQPQHF. Together with reference TRBV5-5 and TRBJ1-5, the CDR3 gives the full variable domain: DAGVTQSPTHLIKTRGQQVTLRCSPISGHKSVSWYQQVLGQGPQFIFQYYEKEERGRGNFPDRFSARQFPNYSSELNVNALLLGDSALYLCASSLAIGGNQPQHFGDGTRLSIL.

This clonotype was seen a few times. As DNA, the CDR3 is TGTGCCAGCAGTCCTCGAACTGGGGCCAACGTCCTGACTTTC. It specifies CASSPRTGANVLTF. The chain employs TRBV27 and TRBJ2-6; D not certain. V was shortened by 5 bases and J by 2 bases, with 7 bases between the two germline ends. Germline V lookup: CDR1 MNHEY, CDR2 SMNVEV (reference sequence). The CDR3 covers 14 residues.